The clone carrying this TCR beta chain came up many times. The antigen is undetermined. This sample stems from a study of T cell responses to AZD1222 COVID-19 vaccine. Repertoires were generated with immunoSEQ multiplex PCR, while TCRdb's copy carries only in-frame clones and drops some. Of some 120,000 clones listed, roughly 88% are singletons. V gave up 6 bases and J gave up 4 bases; unmatched junction bases: 6. The CDR3 contains 14 residues. The germline V gene has CDR1 SGHDN and CDR2 FVKESK. Points from the study as a whole: Nearly half of spike-specific TCRs reportedly target unmutated variant regions. Just a handful of AZD1222 recipients tested seropositive at baseline. The study found Spike-specific TCR breadth and depth rose after two AZD1222 doses. Donors were chiefly white British, with a greater number of females, and clonal diversity was perhaps underestimated.

This TCR came from an adult in good health. The V call is TRBV14, the J call TRBJ1-1; 9 bases are a match to TRBD1. The specimen was peripheral blood, collected on day 0 of MenACWY control vaccination. The CDR3 region is CASRLGTGSTEAFF. CDR3 coding DNA: TGTGCCAGCAGGCTCGGGACAGGGAGCACTGAAGCTTTCTTT.